These T cell receptor beta chains were read from a single sample in a study of PD-L1 blockade in urothelial cancer. Clones were sequenced by immunoSEQ multiplex PCR, and TCRdb holds only the in-frame ones, with some missing. Of some 89,000 clones in the sample, about 83% were seen once. The material was PBMCs, obtained around atezolizumab (anti-PD-L1) treatment. All receptors derive from a man in his fifties or sixties with urothelial cancer. The CDR3 runs from the conserved cysteine through the conserved F or W. A D gene is named only where the DNA matches it firmly. The size field is filled for only some rows; it gives once, few, many or a size class.

CDR3nt	CDR3aa	abundance	d_gene	v_gene	j_gene
TGTGCCAGCAGTTACCCCACTAGTGAAAAACTGTTTTTT	CASSYPTSEKLFF	-	-	TRBV6-5	TRBJ1-4
TGTGCCAGCAGCGTAGAGGGACAGGGAAACTATGGCTACACCTTC	CASSVEGQGNYGYTF	-	TRBD1	TRBV9	TRBJ1-2
TGTGCCAGCTCACCAGGGACAGGGATGAACACTGAAGCTTTCTTT	CASSPGTGMNTEAFF	-	TRBD1	TRBV18	TRBJ1-1
TGTGCCAGCAGCCCCCGGACAACCCCGAACACCGGGGAGCTGTTTTTT	CASSPRTTPNTGELFF	once	-	TRBV7-6	TRBJ2-2
TGTGCCAGCTCACCTTCCGGAGGGTCTAACTATGGCTACACCTTC	CASSPSGGSNYGYTF	once	-	TRBV18	TRBJ1-2
TGTGCCAGCAGCTTGGGGGACAGGGGCCACCTGAGGGACACTGAAGCTTTCTTT	CASSLGDRGHLRDTEAFF	-	TRBD1	TRBV5-5	TRBJ1-1
TGTGCCAGCAGCTTGCAAAGGGGGACTGGAAACACCATATATTTT	CASSLQRGTGNTIYF	once	-	TRBV7-9	TRBJ1-3
TGTGCCAGCAGCTTCGCTAGCGGGAAAACCTACGAGCAGTACTTC	CASSFASGKTYEQYF	-	TRBD2	TRBV7-8	TRBJ2-7
TGTGCCAGTAGCGCAGGGGGCCCGAACACTGAAGCTTTCTTT	CASSAGGPNTEAFF	-	TRBD1	TRBV19	TRBJ1-1
TGTGCCAGCAGCTCCCCCGGACTAGCCCGGGGTACCGAGCAGTACTTC	CASSSPGLARGTEQYF	-	TRBD2	TRBV28	TRBJ2-7
TGTGCCAGTAGTATTTGGGGGAGGAGCTCAGATACGCAGTATTTT	CASSIWGRSSDTQYF	-	-	TRBV19	TRBJ2-3
TGTGCCAGCAGCTTGGGACACTACGAGCAGTACTTC	CASSLGHYEQYF	-	-	TRBV5-6	TRBJ2-7
TGTGCCAGCAAATCTACGGTGGGGGCTGACTATGGCTACACCTTC	CASKSTVGADYGYTF	-	-	TRBV6-1	TRBJ1-2
TGTGCCAGCAGTTCAGGGTACTACACCGGGGAGCTGTTTTTT	CASSSGYYTGELFF	-	-	TRBV27	TRBJ2-2
TGTGCCAGCAGCATACCCCTAGCGGGGGGTGGCACCGGGGAGCTGTTTTTT	CASSIPLAGGGTGELFF	-	TRBD2	TRBV5-4	TRBJ2-2
TGCGCCAGCAGCGCCACAGGGGGCGGTTACGAGCAGTACTTC	CASSATGGGYEQYF	-	TRBD1	TRBV5-1	TRBJ2-7
TGTGCCAGCAGACAGGGGACTAGCGGGAGCGGGGTCGAGACCCAGTACTTC	CASRQGTSGSGVETQYF	-	TRBD2	TRBV11-1	TRBJ2-5
TGTGCCAGCAGCCCCGGACAGGGAAATGAGCAGTTCTTC	CASSPGQGNEQFF	once	TRBD1	TRBV5-4	TRBJ2-1
TGTGCCGCGCGGAGCTCCTACAATGAGCAGTTCTTC	CAARSSYNEQFF	once	-	TRBV28	TRBJ2-1
TGTGCCAGTAGCCCCGGACAGCTCGGTGGCTACACCTTC	CASSPGQLGGYTF	-	-	TRBV19	TRBJ1-2
TGTGCCAGTAGTATATCAGGGGAGGATACGCAGTATTTT	CASSISGEDTQYF	-	-	TRBV19	TRBJ2-3
TGCGCCAGCAGCCAAGCGCAGGATCTGGATACGCAGTATTTT	CASSQAQDLDTQYF	-	-	TRBV4-1	TRBJ2-3
TGTGCCAGCAGCGTAGGGGGACAGCCTCTCTATGGCTACACCTTC	CASSVGGQPLYGYTF	-	TRBD1	TRBV9	TRBJ1-2
TGTGCCAGCAGCTTAGGCGTGCGCCAAGAGACCCAGTACTTC	CASSLGVRQETQYF	-	-	TRBV13	TRBJ2-5
TGTGCCAGCAGCGTAGAGGGAGGCGGGGAGCTGTTTTTT	CASSVEGGGELFF	-	-	TRBV9	TRBJ2-2
TGTGCCAGCAGCTTATTACAGGGCGATGGCTACACCTTC	CASSLLQGDGYTF	-	-	TRBV7-3	TRBJ1-2
TGTGCCAGCAGTCCCCCCCTAAATTATGGCTACACCTTC	CASSPPLNYGYTF	-	-	TRBV28	TRBJ1-2
TGTGCCTCAAGGACAGGCGAGGTGCAGTACTTC	CASRTGEVQYF	-	TRBD1	TRBV30	TRBJ2-7
TGTGCCAGCAGCGTAGGGAGGAGCACAGATACGCAGTATTTT	CASSVGRSTDTQYF	-	-	TRBV9	TRBJ2-3
TGCAGTGCTGCCGGGACTAATGAGCAGTTCTTC	CSAAGTNEQFF	-	-	TRBV20-1	TRBJ2-1
TGTGCCAGCAGCCAAAACCCGGGAGAGACCCAGTACTTC	CASSQNPGETQYF	-	-	TRBV14	TRBJ2-5